The 11 T cell receptor beta chains given below trace back to one sample, sequenced in a study of blood T cell repertoires in COVID-19. Generated by immunoSEQ multiplex PCR, the TCRdb table keeps only in-frame clones and is missing some. Altogether around 700,000 clones are present, 85% to 90% being singletons, with the ten largest covering under 0.3%. The sample taken for sequencing was peripheral blood. These receptors originate from a woman aged 18 to 35 with acute or convalescent COVID-19.

CDR3 DNA sequence: TGTGCCAGCAGCCCACGGGGTAATACGCAGTATTTT. It specifies CASSPRGNTQYF. V is TRBV3-1 (or the pseudogene TRBV3-2) and J is TRBJ2-3; tentative D call: TRBD2 (5 bases). Between the trimmed V and J ends, which lost 4 bases and 7 bases, there was a span of 9 bases. CDR1 is LGHDT, CDR2 YNNKEL, per germline (reference sequence). This CDR3 comprises 12 residues.

The CDR3 DNA reads as TGTGCTAGTGGTTTGGTTTCTACCTACGAGCAGTACTTC. As protein: CASGLVSTYEQYF. The chain employs TRBV12-5 and TRBJ2-7, with D hard to call. This CDR3 region has 13 residues. V was cut by 0 bases and J by 2 bases, with 5 bases left in between. CDR1 is LGHNT and CDR2 is FRNRAP in the germline V gene.

This clone was seen just once. The rearrangement links TRBV7-2 to TRBJ1-5; no firm D call. This CDR3 has 13 amino acids. Germline V gives CDR1 SGHTA, CDR2 FQGNSA. The V end lost 5 bases, the J end lost 4 bases, and 9 bases lay between the germline ends. CDR3 sequence reads: CASSPVLNQPQHF. For the CDR3, the DNA is TGTGCCAGCAGCCCTGTCCTTAATCAGCCCCAGCATTTT.

V is TRBV28 and J is TRBJ1-2; 11 nucleotides agree with TRBD1. CDR1 and CDR2 (germline): MDHEN, SYDVKM. The CDR3 loop spans 16 amino acids. With 5 bases clipped from V and 4 bases from J, the junction kept 9 bases outside the gene matches. CDR3 coding DNA: TGTGCCAGCAGTCCCTACCGGACAGGGGGCCTCTATGGCTACACCTTC. Protein sequence: CASSPYRTGGLYGYTF.

This clone is a singleton in its sample. V is TRBV5-8 and J is TRBJ2-2; 7 bases line up with TRBD1. Germline CDR1 and CDR2: SGHTS and YDEGEE. V shed 0 bases, J shed 1 base, and the junction held 3 bases outside the gene matches. This CDR3 spans 16 amino acids. The CDR3 coding sequence is TGTGCCAGCAGCTTGGCGAACAGGGGGAACACCGGGGAGCTGTTTTTT. Its translation is CASSLANRGNTGELFF.

V and J are TRBV25-1 and TRBJ2-7; 8 bases agree with TRBD1. Trimming took 4 bases from V and 4 from J; bases not matched to a gene: 9. The length of the CDR3 is 15 residues. Germline values: CDR1 MGHDK, CDR2 SYGVNS. The CDR3 DNA reads TGTGCCAGCAGTGGTGAACGGGACAGGCCGTACGAGCAGTACTTC. It specifies CASSGERDRPYEQYF.

V is TRBV5-4 and J is TRBJ2-7; 8 positions agree with TRBD1. The CDR3 consists of 15 residues. Germline V gene lookup returns CDR1 SGHNT and CDR2 YYREEE (reference sequence). The J segment lost 6 bases and the V segment lost 0 bases, leaving 8 bases of the junction unmatched. CDR3 amino acids: CASSLESRDRSEQYF. CDR3 nucleotide sequence: TGTGCCAGCAGCTTGGAATCCCGGGACAGGTCCGAGCAGTACTTC.

The gene calls are TRBV5-1 and TRBJ2-2; D possibly corresponds to TRBD2 (6 bases). Germline assignment: CDR1 SGHRS and CDR2 YFSETQ. This CDR3 is built from 15 residues. V lost 6 bases and J 1 base, leaving 13 bases between the germline ends. The CDR3 region has the DNA TGCGCCAGCACCGCCACCGGGGGGAACACCGGGGAGCTGTTTTTT. It specifies CASTATGGNTGELFF.

This clone appeared a few times. The V and J genes are TRBV6-4 and TRBJ2-6; D unclear. The V gene's germline CDR1 is MRHNA and CDR2 SNTAGT. The CDR3 has 16 residues. Trimming cost V 2 bases and J 0 bases, with 8 bases left between them. The CDR3 DNA reads TGTGCCAGCAGTGACGGAGTGGGCTCTGGGGCCAACGTCCTGACTTTC. Protein: CASSDGVGSGANVLTF.

Comment on this clone: Additional DNA sequences in this sample encode the identical CDR3. This chain uses TRBV5-1 with TRBJ2-5; maybe TRBD2 (7 bases). CDR1 is SGHRS and CDR2 is YFSETQ in the germline V gene. The germline V and J ends were trimmed by 2 bases and 5 bases, with 10 bases remaining between them. The CDR3 sequence is 13 residues long. The CDR3 DNA sequence: TGCGCCAGCAGCTTAGGGGGAGGGGAGACCCAGTACTTC. This codes for CASSLGGGETQYF.

The rearrangement uses TRBV7-9 and TRBJ1-2; no firm D call. Trimming left V 3 bases short and J 2 bases short, with 4 bases between. The germline gives CDR1 SEHNR, CDR2 FQNEAQ (reference sequence). The CDR3 sequence is 12 residues long. The CDR3 DNA sequence: TGTGCCAGCAGCTTCTTGAACTATGGCTACACCTTC. This translates into CASSFLNYGYTF.